This is a list of T cell receptor beta chains from one sample in a study of T cell changes during pregnancy in multiple sclerosis. Sequencing was performed with immunoSEQ multiplex PCR; in TCRdb, only in-frame clones are kept and a portion is missing. This sample carries over 75,000 clones, almost 95% of them seen once, and the ten largest clones take about 2.7%. Source: peripheral blood, taken in the first trimester of pregnancy. The receptors stem from a female donor with multiple sclerosis, enrolled in a pregnancy study. CDR3s include the opening cysteine and the closing phenylalanine or tryptophan. D genes are given only for firm matches. Not all rows give a size; the values are once, few, many and, for expanded clones, a class.

len	abundance	v_gene	d_gene	j_gene	CDR3nt	CDR3aa
15	.	TRBV14	.	TRBJ1-2	TGTGCCAGCAGCCAAGACCAGGTCCTCCGCTATGGCTACACCTTC	CASSQDQVLRYGYTF
16	.	TRBV9	.	TRBJ2-6	TGTGCCAGCAAGAGGGGACTCCTCTCTGGGGCCAACGTCCTGACTTTC	CASKRGLLSGANVLTF
15	.	TRBV7-9	.	TRBJ1-2	TGTGCCAGCAGCCCCAGTGGGGGCTGGGTACATGGCTACACCTTC	CASSPSGGWVHGYTF
18	few	TRBV28	TRBD2	TRBJ2-3	TGTGCCAGCAGTTTCCCCTTCAGCATGGCGGGGGACACAGATACGCAGTATTTT	CASSFPFSMAGDTDTQYF
13	once	TRBV9	.	TRBJ2-5	TGTGCCAGCAGCGTCGTGGCTTCGGAGACCCAGTACTTC	CASSVVASETQYF
19	.	TRBV7-9	TRBD2	TRBJ2-7	TGTGCCAGCAGCCCCCTTAAGACTAGCGGGAGCGGGGGACTCTACGAGCAGTACTTC	CASSPLKTSGSGGLYEQYF
15	.	TRBV4-2	.	TRBJ2-7	TGTGCCAGCAGCCAAGAGTTATGGGGAGATTACGAGCAGTACTTC	CASSQELWGDYEQYF
14	.	TRBV30	.	TRBJ2-7	TGTGCCTGGAGCCCCTCCGGAGGGTACTACGAGCAGTACTTC	CAWSPSGGYYEQYF
15	.	TRBV6-4	TRBD2	TRBJ2-1	TGTGCCAGCAGTTTACGTCCAGCGGGGTACAATGAGCAGTTCTTC	CASSLRPAGYNEQFF
13	.	TRBV6-1	.	TRBJ1-5	TGTGCCAGCAGGGAGGTGTTAAATCAGCCCCAGCATTTT	CASREVLNQPQHF